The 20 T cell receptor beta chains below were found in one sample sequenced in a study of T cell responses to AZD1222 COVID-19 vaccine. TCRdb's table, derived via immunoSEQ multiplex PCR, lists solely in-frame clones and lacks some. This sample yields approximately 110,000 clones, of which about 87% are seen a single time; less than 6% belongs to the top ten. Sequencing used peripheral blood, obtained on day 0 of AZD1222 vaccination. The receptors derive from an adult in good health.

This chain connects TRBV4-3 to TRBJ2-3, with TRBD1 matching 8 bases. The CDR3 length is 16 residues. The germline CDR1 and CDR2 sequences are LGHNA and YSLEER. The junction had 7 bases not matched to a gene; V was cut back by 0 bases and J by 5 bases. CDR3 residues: CASSQDATGGGDTQYF. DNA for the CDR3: TGCGCCAGCAGCCAAGATGCCACAGGGGGAGGAGATACGCAGTATTTT.

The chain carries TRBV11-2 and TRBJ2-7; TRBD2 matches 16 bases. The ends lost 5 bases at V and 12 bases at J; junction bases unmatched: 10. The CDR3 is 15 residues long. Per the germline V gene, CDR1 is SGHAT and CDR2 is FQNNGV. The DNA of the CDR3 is TGTGCCAGCAGCATACCGGGGACTAGCGGGGGGGCCCTGTACTTC. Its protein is CASSIPGTSGGALYF.

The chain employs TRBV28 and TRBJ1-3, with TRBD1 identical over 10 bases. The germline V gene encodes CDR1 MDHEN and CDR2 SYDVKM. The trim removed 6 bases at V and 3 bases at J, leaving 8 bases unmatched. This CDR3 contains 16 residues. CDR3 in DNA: TGTGCCAGCAGCACGACAGGGGGCGTTTTTGGAAACACCATATATTTT. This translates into CASSTTGGVFGNTIYF.

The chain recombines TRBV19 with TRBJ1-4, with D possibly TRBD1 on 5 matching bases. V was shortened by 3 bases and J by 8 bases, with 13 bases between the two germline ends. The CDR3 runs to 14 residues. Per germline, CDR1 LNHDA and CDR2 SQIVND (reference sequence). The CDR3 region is CASSMGLTGEKLFF. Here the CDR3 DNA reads TGTGCCAGTAGTATGGGGCTTACGGGAGAAAAACTGTTTTTT.

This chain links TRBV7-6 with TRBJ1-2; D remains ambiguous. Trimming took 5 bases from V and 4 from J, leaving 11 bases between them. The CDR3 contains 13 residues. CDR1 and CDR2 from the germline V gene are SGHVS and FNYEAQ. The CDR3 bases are TGTGCCAGCAGCCCGGACGGTAGCTATGGCTACACCTTC. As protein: CASSPDGSYGYTF.

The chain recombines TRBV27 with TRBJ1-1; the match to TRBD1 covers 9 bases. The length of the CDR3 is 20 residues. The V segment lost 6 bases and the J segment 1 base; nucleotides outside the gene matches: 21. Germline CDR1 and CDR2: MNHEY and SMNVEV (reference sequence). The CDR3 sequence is CASRGNRYFEPGQGNTEAFF. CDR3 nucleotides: TGTGCCAGCAGGGGGAATAGGTATTTTGAACCGGGACAGGGGAACACTGAAGCTTTCTTT.

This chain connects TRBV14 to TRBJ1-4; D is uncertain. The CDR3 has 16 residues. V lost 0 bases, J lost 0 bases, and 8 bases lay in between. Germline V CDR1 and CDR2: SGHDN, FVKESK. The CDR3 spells CASSQDMGATNEKLFF. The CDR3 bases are TGTGCCAGCAGCCAAGATATGGGAGCAACTAATGAAAAACTGTTTTTT.

DNA for the CDR3: TGCAGCGTTGCGGGGGCGTCCATGAACACTGAAGCTTTCTTT. It yields the protein CSVAGASMNTEAFF. The V gene is TRBV29-1, the J gene TRBJ1-1; D might be TRBD1 (6 bases). CDR1 and CDR2 (germline): SQVTM, ANQGSEA. V was shortened by 4 bases and J by 0 bases, with 12 bases between the two germline ends. The CDR3 is made up of 14 amino acids.

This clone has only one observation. For the CDR3, the DNA is TGTGCCAGCAGTTACAAGGGACAGGGACTTTTGGAGCAGTACTTC. Amino acids: CASSYKGQGLLEQYF. The chain joins TRBV6-6 to TRBJ2-7; 9 nucleotides agree with TRBD1. V was clipped by 2 bases and J by 7 bases; unmatched bases: 9. The CDR3 is 15 residues long. CDR1 and CDR2 (germline): MNHNY, SVGAGI (reference sequence).

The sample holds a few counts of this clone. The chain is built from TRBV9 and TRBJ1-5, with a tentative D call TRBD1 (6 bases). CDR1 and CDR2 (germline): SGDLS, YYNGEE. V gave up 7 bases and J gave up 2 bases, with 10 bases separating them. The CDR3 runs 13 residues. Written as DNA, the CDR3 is TGTGCCAGCGGGGGGGGCGGCAATCAGCCCCAGCATTTT. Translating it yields CASGGGGNQPQHF.

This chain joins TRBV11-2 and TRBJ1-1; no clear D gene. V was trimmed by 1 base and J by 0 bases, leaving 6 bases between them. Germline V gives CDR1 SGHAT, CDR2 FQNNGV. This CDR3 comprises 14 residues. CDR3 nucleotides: TGTGCCAGCAGCTTAGCGGCCATGAACACTGAAGCTTTCTTT. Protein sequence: CASSLAAMNTEAFF. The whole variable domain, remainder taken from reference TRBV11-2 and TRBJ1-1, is EAGVAQSPRYKIIEKRQSVAFWCNPISGHATLYWYQQILGQGPKLLIQFQNNGVVDDSQLPKDRFSAERLKGVDSTLKIQPAKLEDSAVYLCASSLAAMNTEAFFGQGTRLTVV.

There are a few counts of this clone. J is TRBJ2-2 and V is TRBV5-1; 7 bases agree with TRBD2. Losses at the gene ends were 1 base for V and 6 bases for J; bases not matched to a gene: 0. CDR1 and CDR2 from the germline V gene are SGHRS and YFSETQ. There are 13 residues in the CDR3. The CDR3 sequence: CASSLSGAGELFF. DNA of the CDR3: TGCGCCAGCAGCTTGAGCGGGGCCGGGGAGCTGTTTTTT. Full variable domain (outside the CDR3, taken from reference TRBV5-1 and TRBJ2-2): KAGVTQTPRYLIKTRGQQVTLSCSPISGHRSVSWYQQTPGQGLQFLFEYFSETQRNKGNFPGRFSGRQFSNSRSEMNVSTLELGDSALYLCASSLSGAGELFFGEGSRLTVL.

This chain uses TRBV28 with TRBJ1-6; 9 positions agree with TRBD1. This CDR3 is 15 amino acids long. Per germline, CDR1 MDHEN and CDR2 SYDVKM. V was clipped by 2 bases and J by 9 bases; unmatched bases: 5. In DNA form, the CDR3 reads TGTGCCAGCAGTTTAGGGGACAGGGATTCTTCACCCCTCCACTTT. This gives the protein CASSLGDRDSSPLHF.

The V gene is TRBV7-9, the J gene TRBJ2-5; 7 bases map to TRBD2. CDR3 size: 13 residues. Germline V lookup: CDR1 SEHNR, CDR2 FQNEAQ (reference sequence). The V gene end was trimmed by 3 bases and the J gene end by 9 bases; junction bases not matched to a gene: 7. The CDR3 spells CASSLGGPEPQYF. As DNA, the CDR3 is TGTGCCAGCAGCTTGGGAGGGCCGGAGCCCCAGTACTTC.

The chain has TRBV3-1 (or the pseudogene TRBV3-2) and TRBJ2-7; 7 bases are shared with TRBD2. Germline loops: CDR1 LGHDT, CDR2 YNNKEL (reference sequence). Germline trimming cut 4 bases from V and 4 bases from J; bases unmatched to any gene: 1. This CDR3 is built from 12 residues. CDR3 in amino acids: CASSRGGYEQYF. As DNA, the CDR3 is TGTGCCAGCAGCCGCGGGGGTTACGAGCAGTACTTC.

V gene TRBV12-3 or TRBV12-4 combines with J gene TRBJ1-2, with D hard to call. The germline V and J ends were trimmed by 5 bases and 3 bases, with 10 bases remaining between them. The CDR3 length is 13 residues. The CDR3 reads CASSADFYYGYTF. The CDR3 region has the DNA TGTGCCAGCAGTGCGGACTTTTACTATGGCTACACCTTC.

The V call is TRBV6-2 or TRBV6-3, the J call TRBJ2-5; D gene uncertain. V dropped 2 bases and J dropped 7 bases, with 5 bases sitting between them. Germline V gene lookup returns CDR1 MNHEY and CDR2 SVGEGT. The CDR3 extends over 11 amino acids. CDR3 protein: CASSYVSTQYF. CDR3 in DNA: TGTGCCAGCAGTTACGTCTCGACCCAGTACTTC.

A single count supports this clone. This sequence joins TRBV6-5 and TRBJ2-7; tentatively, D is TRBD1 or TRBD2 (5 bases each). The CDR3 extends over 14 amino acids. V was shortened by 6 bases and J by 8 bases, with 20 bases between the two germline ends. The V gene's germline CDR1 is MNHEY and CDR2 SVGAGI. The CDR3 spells CASSPGTEASKQYF. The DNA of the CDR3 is TGTGCCAGCAGCCCAGGGACGGAGGCCTCAAAGCAGTACTTC.

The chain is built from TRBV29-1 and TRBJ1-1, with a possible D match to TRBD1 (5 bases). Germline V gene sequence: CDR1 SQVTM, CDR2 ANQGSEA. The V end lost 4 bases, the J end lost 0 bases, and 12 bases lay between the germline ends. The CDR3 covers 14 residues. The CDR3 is CSVVGVLMNTEAFF. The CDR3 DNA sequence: TGCAGCGTTGTGGGGGTCCTCATGAACACTGAAGCTTTCTTT.

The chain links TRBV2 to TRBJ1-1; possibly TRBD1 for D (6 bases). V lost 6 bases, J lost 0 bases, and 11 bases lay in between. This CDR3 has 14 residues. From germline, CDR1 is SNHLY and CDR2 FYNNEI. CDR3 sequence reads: CASRASGVNTEAFF. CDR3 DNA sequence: TGTGCCAGCAGGGCTTCAGGGGTGAACACTGAAGCTTTCTTT.